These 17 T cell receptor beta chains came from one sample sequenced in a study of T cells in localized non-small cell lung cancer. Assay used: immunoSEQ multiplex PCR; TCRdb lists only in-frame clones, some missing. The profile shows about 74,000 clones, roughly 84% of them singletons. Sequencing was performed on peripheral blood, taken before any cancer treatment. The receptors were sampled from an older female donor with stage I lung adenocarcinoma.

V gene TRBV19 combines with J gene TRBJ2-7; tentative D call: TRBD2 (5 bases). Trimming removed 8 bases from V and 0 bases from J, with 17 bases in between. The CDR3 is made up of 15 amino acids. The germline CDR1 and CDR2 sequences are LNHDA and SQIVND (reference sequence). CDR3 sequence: CASATGNPYSYEQYF. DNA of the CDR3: TGTGCCAGTGCTACGGGGAACCCGTACTCCTACGAGCAGTACTTC.

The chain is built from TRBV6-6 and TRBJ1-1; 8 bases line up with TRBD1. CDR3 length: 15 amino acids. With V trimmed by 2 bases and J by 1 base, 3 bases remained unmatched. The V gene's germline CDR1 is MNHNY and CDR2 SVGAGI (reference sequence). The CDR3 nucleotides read TGTGCCAGCAGTTACAGGGGGACAGGGAACACTGAAGCTTTCTTT. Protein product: CASSYRGTGNTEAFF.

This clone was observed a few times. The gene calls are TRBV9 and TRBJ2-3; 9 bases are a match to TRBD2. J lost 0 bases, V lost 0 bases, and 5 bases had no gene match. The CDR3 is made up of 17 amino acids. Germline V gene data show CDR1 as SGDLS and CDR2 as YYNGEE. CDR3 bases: TGTGCCAGCAGCGTAGAATCCGCGGGGGGGAGCACAGATACGCAGTATTTT. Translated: CASSVESAGGSTDTQYF. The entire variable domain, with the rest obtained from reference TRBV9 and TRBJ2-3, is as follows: DSGVTQTPKHLITATGQRVTLRCSPRSGDLSVYWYQQSLDQGLQFLIQYYNGEERAKGNILERFSAQQFPDLHSELNLSSLELGDSALYFCASSVESAGGSTDTQYFGPGTRLTVL.

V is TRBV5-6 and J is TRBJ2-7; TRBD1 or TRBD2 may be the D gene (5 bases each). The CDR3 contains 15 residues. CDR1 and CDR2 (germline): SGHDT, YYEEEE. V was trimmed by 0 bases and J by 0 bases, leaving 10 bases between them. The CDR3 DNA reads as TGTGCCAGCAGCTTGGGGGGGAGTACCTCCTACGAGCAGTACTTC. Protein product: CASSLGGSTSYEQYF.

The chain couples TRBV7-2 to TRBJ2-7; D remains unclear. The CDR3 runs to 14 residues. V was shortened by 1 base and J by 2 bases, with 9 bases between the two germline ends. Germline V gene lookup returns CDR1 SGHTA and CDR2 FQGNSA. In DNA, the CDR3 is TGTGCCAGCAGCTTAGATCCGGAACCCTACGAGCAGTACTTC. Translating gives CASSLDPEPYEQYF.

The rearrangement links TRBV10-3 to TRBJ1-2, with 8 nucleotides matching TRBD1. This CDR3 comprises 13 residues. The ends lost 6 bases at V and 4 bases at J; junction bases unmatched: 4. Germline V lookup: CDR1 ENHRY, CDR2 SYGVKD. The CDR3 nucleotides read TGTGCCATCAGGGGGGGACAGGCCTATGGCTACACCTTC. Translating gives CAIRGGQAYGYTF.

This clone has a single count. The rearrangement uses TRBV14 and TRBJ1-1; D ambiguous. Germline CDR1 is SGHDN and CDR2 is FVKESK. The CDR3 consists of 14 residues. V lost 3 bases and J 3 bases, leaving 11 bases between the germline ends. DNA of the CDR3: TGTGCCAGCAGCCACCAAGGGTTCTACACTGAAGCTTTCTTT. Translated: CASSHQGFYTEAFF.

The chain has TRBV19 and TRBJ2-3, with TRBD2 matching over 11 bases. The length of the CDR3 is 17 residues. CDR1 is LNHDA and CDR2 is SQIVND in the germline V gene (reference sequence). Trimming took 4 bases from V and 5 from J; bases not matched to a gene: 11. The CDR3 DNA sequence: TGTGCCAGTAGTAAAACATATAGCGGGGGGGCCGGAGATACGCAGTATTTT. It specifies CASSKTYSGGAGDTQYF.

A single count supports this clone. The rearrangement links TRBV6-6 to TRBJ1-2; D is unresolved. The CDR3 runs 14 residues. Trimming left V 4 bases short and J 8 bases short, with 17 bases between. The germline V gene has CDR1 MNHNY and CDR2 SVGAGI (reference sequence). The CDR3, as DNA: TGTGCCAGCAGTTTTTACTCGGGAAGTGGAGGCTACACCTTC. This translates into CASSFYSGSGGYTF.

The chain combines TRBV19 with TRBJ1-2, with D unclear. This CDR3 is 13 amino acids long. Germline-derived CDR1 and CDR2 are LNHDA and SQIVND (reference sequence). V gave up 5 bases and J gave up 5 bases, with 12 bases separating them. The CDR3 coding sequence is TGTGCCAGTAGTCCCGGCACAGCGTATGGCTACACCTTC. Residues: CASSPGTAYGYTF.

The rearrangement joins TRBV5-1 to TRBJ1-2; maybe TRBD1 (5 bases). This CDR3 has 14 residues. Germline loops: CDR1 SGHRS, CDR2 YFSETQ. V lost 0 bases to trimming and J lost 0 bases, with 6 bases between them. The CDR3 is CASSLETANYGYTF. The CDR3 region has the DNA TGCGCCAGCAGCTTGGAGACAGCTAACTATGGCTACACCTTC.

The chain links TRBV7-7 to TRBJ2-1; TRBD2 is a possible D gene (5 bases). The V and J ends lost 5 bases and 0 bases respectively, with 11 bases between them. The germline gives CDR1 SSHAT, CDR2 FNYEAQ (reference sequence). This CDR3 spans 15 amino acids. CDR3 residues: CASSPLGNSYNEQFF. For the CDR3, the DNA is TGTGCCAGCAGCCCCCTCGGGAACTCCTACAATGAGCAGTTCTTC.

The CDR3 region has the DNA TGTGCCAGAAGCTCCCGAGCCCCCCCCAACGCGGGCCTCTTGGACAATGAGCAGTTCTTC. Protein: CARSSRAPPNAGLLDNEQFF. J is TRBJ2-1 and V is TRBV5-3; tentatively, D is TRBD2 (5 bases). TRBV5-3 is designated an ORF whose function remains uncertain. CDR3 length: 20 amino acids. Trimming removed 3 bases from V and 5 bases from J, with 30 bases in between.

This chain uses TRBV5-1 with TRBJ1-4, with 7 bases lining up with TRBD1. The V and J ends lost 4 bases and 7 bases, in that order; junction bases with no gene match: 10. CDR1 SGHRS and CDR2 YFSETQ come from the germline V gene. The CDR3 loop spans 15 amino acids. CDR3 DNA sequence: TGCGCCAGCAGCCCGGCAGGGACAGCGACTGAAAAACTGTTTTTT. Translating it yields CASSPAGTATEKLFF. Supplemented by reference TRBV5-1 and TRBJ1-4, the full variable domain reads KAGVTQTPRYLIKTRGQQVTLSCSPISGHRSVSWYQQTPGQGLQFLFEYFSETQRNKGNFPGRFSGRQFSNSRSEMNVSTLELGDSALYLCASSPAGTATEKLFFGSGTQLSVL.

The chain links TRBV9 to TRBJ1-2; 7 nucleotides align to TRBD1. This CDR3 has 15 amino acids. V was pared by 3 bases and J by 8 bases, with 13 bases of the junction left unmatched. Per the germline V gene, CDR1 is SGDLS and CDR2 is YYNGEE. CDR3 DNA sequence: TGTGCCAGCAGCGACGGCCTGGGGGACAGCTTCGGCTACACCTTC. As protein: CASSDGLGDSFGYTF.

The CDR3 DNA reads TGTGCCAGCAGCCAAGGACCAAACTACGAGCAGTACTTC. Encoded protein: CASSQGPNYEQYF. The chain links TRBV14 to TRBJ2-7; D unresolved. The CDR3 is 13 amino acids. The germline V gene encodes CDR1 SGHDN and CDR2 FVKESK. The V gene lost 1 base and the J gene lost 3 bases, with 7 bases spanning the gap.

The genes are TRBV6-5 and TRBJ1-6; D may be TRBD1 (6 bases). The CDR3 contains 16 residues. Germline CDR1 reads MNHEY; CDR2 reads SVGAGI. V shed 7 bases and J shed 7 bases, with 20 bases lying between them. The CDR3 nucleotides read TGTGCCAGCACCTACTCTCAGTGGCAGGGGAATTCACCCCTCCACTTT. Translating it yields CASTYSQWQGNSPLHF.